The next 10 T cell receptor beta chains were all read from a single sample in a study of response to subunit inactivated influenza vaccine. TCRdb re-derived calls from the RT-PCR reads in MiXCR, one entry per CDR3 protein. The sample has some 850,000 distinct CDR3 sequences, about 18% seen once. The specimen comprised PBMCs from blood, sampled 5 to 6 days after vaccination. The receptors stem from a man aged 45-60 years who received an inactivated influenza vaccine.

This chain links TRBV21-1 with TRBJ2-1. TRBV21-1 is an annotated pseudogene. The CDR3 sequence is 14 residues long. CDR3 nucleotides: TGTGCCAGCAGCAAAGCCGAGTTGGGCAATGAGCAGTTCTTC. This sequence encodes CASSKAELGNEQFF.

This chain joins TRBV7-9 and TRBJ2-3; no reliable D call. The CDR3 is made up of 14 amino acids. Germline V gene sequence: CDR1 SEHNR, CDR2 FQNEAQ (reference sequence). Trimming removed 2 bases at V and 3 bases at J, with 9 bases between. Here the CDR3 reads CASSLRTPTDTQYF. The DNA of the CDR3 is TGTGCCAGCAGCTTAAGGACCCCGACAGATACGCAGTATTTT. Supplemented by reference TRBV7-9 and TRBJ2-3, the full variable domain reads DTGVSQNPRHKITKRGQNVTFRCDPISEHNRLYWYRQTLGQGPEFLTYFQNEAQLEKSRLLSDRFSAERPKGSFSTLEIQRTEQGDSAMYLCASSLRTPTDTQYFGPGTRLTVL.

Points on this clonotype: The germline gene is not matched at one end of the junction; a read error may be the cause. This rearrangement joins TRBV4-2 to TRBJ1-5, with 8 bases lining up with TRBD1. The CDR3 is 15 amino acids. Germline lookup yields CDR1 LGHNA and CDR2 YNFKEQ. The CDR3 DNA is TGTGCCAGCAGTCGTGGACAGGGTAGCGATCAGCCCCAGCATTTT. Encoded protein: CASSRGQGSDQPQHF.

V gene TRBV11-3 combines with J gene TRBJ2-3; D is perhaps TRBD2 (6 bases). CDR3 size: 17 residues. V lost 3 bases and J lost 3, with 19 bases in between. The germline CDR1 and CDR2 sequences are SGHNT and YENEEA. CDR3 amino acids: CASSFGGGDSPTDTQYF. Written as DNA, the CDR3 is TGTGCCAGCAGCTTTGGGGGAGGCGATTCTCCTACAGATACGCAGTATTTT. The whole variable domain, filled in from reference TRBV11-3 and TRBJ2-3, reads EAGVVQSPRYKIIEKKQPVAFWCNPISGHNTLYWYLQNLGQGPELLIRYENEEAVDDSQLPKDRFSAERLKGVDSTLKIQPAELGDSAVYLCASSFGGGDSPTDTQYFGPGTRLTVL.

V usage is TRBV9 and J usage is TRBJ2-1; D possibly corresponds to TRBD2 (7 bases). Germline values: CDR1 SGDLS, CDR2 YYNGEE. The CDR3 is made up of 15 amino acids. Between the trimmed V and J ends, which lost 4 bases and 5 bases, there was a span of 16 bases. The CDR3 DNA follows: TGTGCCAGCAGCAAACGGGGGGCCTCGAACAATGAGCAGTTCTTC. This encodes CASSKRGASNNEQFF.

The rearrangement uses TRBV20-1 and TRBJ2-3; possible D gene TRBD2, 6 bases. The CDR3 sequence is 14 residues long. Germline V lookup: CDR1 DFQATT, CDR2 SNEGSKA (reference sequence). V gave up 2 bases and J gave up 4 bases, with 13 bases separating them. CDR3 sequence reads: CSARSGSGSDTQYF. CDR3 sequence (DNA): TGCAGTGCTAGATCCGGGAGCGGATCAGATACGCAGTATTTT.

The genes are TRBV20-1 and TRBJ2-7, with a tentative D call TRBD1 (5 bases). Germline V gene sequence: CDR1 DFQATT, CDR2 SNEGSKA (reference sequence). Trimming cost V 7 bases and J 3 bases, with 16 bases left between them. CDR3 size: 13 residues. The DNA of the CDR3 is TGCAGTGGGGCTCGTGGCCAGGGCTACGAGCAGTACTTC. Protein: CSGARGQGYEQYF.

This clonotype was counted between two and nine times. This chain joins TRBV9 and TRBJ1-1; maybe TRBD1 (6 bases). Germline V gene data show CDR1 as SGDLS and CDR2 as YYNGEE. The CDR3 consists of 16 residues. Trimming removed 1 base at V and 5 bases at J, with 18 bases between. The CDR3 loop is CASSVLGGGGKTEAFF. CDR3 sequence (DNA): TGTGCCAGCAGCGTACTCGGAGGGGGGGGGAAGACTGAAGCTTTCTTT. The variable domain in full, completed from reference TRBV9 and TRBJ1-1, reads DSGVTQTPKHLITATGQRVTLRCSPRSGDLSVYWYQQSLDQGLQFLIQYYNGEERAKGNILERFSAQQFPDLHSELNLSSLELGDSALYFCASSVLGGGGKTEAFFGQGTRLTVV.

This clonotype was observed a few times. The chain couples TRBV12-3 or TRBV12-4 to TRBJ2-3, with D perhaps TRBD2 (5 bases). CDR3 size: 11 residues. Deletions cut 6 bases from V and 12 bases from J, with 13 bases between. The CDR3 here is CASRELDSQYF. CDR3 DNA sequence: TGTGCCAGCAGGGAACTAGATTCTCAGTATTTT.

This clonotype was recorded a few times. V and J are TRBV14 and TRBJ2-1, with unresolved D. Trimming removed 0 bases at V and 9 bases at J, with 12 bases between. Germline values: CDR1 SGHDN, CDR2 FVKESK. This CDR3 has 14 residues. CDR3 residues: CASSQDPYPTEQFF. The CDR3, as DNA: TGTGCCAGCAGCCAAGACCCGTATCCCACTGAGCAGTTCTTC.